This T cell receptor (beta chain) appears in the sequencing data of a study of T cells after yellow fever vaccination (dated by TCRdb to the late 2010s). Describing the broader study: The SMART-Seq v4 Ultra Low Input RNA kit was used to prepare libraries from fractions with low cell numbers. To track T-cell clones before and after primary and booster YFV17D yellow fever vaccination, bulk TCR alpha and beta repertoires were sequenced longitudinally. Two healthy male donors made up the cohort, one aged 18 to 30 years and the other aged 30 to 39 years. Blood was drawn at multiple timepoints before and after primary and secondary immunization, with bulk PBMC replicates and cell subsets isolated. The investigation overall reported the following: Most clones expanded after primary vaccination were re-detected after the booster (96% of CD4 and about 88% of CD8), suggesting broad memory maintenance. Compared with the primary T-cell response, the secondary T-cell response was weaker but faster, peaking on day 5 rather than day 15. Because the study included only a couple of donors, the extent to which the findings can be generalized is limited. A small share of clonotypes was detected in both CD4 and CD8 compartments, with the overlap likely arising from convergent recombination. Because abundant contaminating clonotypes from the bulk population could be contained in FACS-sorted repertoires, computational filtering was required.

The germline V gene gives CDR1 as MNHNS and CDR2 as SASEGT. From cysteine to phenylalanine, the CDR3 is 11 amino acids long. The read is trimmed to its CDR3 DNA, 33 bases read in frame from base 1. At the junction V is shortened by 6 bases and J by 2 bases, with 5 bases in between. This clonotype has a count of ten or more. The antigen it recognizes is unknown. There are no base qualities to consult, and no much larger clone falls within one base. Sequencing used an Illumina NovaSeq 6000. TCR cDNA was synthesized by 5'RACE template switching, through which a universal primer site and unique molecular identifiers were introduced. Priming for cDNA synthesis came from both the TCR alpha and TCR beta constant segments. Two PCR steps were used to amplify libraries, with sample barcodes and sequencing adapters being added in the second step. Libraries were sequenced on Illumina HiSeq 2500 (2x100 bp) or NovaSeq (2x150 bp). As for the original processing: Demultiplexing of reads and collapsing into UMI consensus sequences were performed with MIGEC, and V(D)J alignment was carried out with MiXCR. Vaccine-responding clonotypes were defined with edgeR using replicate PBMC samples, requiring FDR below 0.01 and a log2 fold change above 5 up to day 15. CD4 or CD8 identity was assigned to each bulk clonotype according to whether the clonotype was present at higher abundance in the sequenced CD4 repertoire or the sequenced CD8 repertoire. TCRdb reworked the public reads: Q25 trimming with fastp, MiXCR clone assembly, productive beta chains retained. Every CDR3 protein is listed once, alongside the most common genes and DNA of its rows. TCRdb's processing, not the authors', yielded these V and J calls. The sample table lists around 310,000 distinct CDR3 sequences, approximately 3.9% of them with a count of one. The ten most abundant clones make up roughly a quarter of the sample.

Reading the label with the study, this specimen's treatment or condition is: live attenuated yellow fever vaccine strain. At every blood-draw timepoint, two biological replicates of bulk PBMCs were collected. PBMCs were isolated from peripheral blood using a standard Ficoll-Paque protocol. RNA was extracted with TriZol from bulk PBMCs, CD4 and CD8 fractions, and dextramer-positive and dextramer-negative fractions. The material was PBMCs, obtained 5 days after the yellow fever booster vaccination. Recombination connected TRBV6-1 to TRBJ2-7, with an unclear D gene assignment. The source is a man aged 18 to 30 who received the YFV17D yellow fever vaccine. The nucleotide sequence reads TGTGCCAGCAGCCCCACCTACGAGCAGTACTTC. It translates as CASSPTYEQYF.